This TCR beta chain is from a study of graft-versus-host responses after intestinal transplantation. Study findings and constraints: Analysis identified GvH clones in recipient marrow, with some appearing first in ileum or blood.

TCRdb keeps only in-frame clones here, not all; method: immunoSEQ multiplex PCR. The data contain under 95,000 clones, 80% to 85% of them seen just once; the ten biggest clones take up 0.65% to 0.95%. With regard to this clone: Its antigen is undetermined.

V was shortened by 5 bases and J by 6 bases, with 13 bases between the two germline ends. CDR3 length: 13 amino acids. CDR1 SGHAT and CDR2 FQNNGV come from the germline V gene. The TCR originated in a human donor who received an intestinal transplant. The chain joins TRBV11-2 to TRBJ2-5; TRBD1 is a possible D gene (6 bases). The starting material was unstimulated CD4+ T cells sorted from spleen or lymph node cells, obtained before intestinal transplant. CDR3 in DNA: TGTGCCAGCAGCGCGCTGAGGGGGAAGACCCAGTACTTC. It encodes CASSALRGKTQYF.